The subject of this entry is one T cell receptor beta chain. Reverse transcription of about 0.5 to 1 ug RNA was carried out with random hexamers. The immunoSEQ assay covered 54 Vbeta and 13 Jbeta segments for CDR3. TCRdb itself ran the immunoSEQ multiplex PCR reads through MiXCR, one entry per CDR3 protein. The sample contains approximately 49,000 distinct CDR3 sequences, around 95% of which appear only once. Per germline, CDR1 SQVTM and CDR2 ANQGSEA. The length of the CDR3 is 12 residues. V lost 1 base to trimming and J lost 8 bases, with 11 bases between them. Blood CD8+ and CD4+ T cells underwent high-throughput TCR beta sequencing. Negative magnetic isolation gave CD8+ and CD4+ cells; FACS enriched CD8+ TEMRA. This entry comes from a study of CD8 T cells in Susac syndrome. Study as a whole: At the time of blood draw, patients with Susac syndrome were therapy-naive, receiving corticosteroids, or receiving intravenous immunoglobulin alone.

The source of this sequence is a human donor with Susac syndrome. V usage is TRBV29-1 and J usage is TRBJ1-2; D ambiguous. Sequenced input: CD8+ T cells from PBMCs. The CDR3 nucleotides are TGCAGCGTTGAAGGCCCGGGGATCGGCTACACCTTC. It is translated as CSVEGPGIGYTF. Supplemented by reference TRBV29-1 and TRBJ1-2, the full variable domain reads SAVISQKPSRDICQRGTSLTIQCQVDSQVTMMFWYRQQPGQSLTLIATANQGSEATYESGFVIDKFPISRPNLTFSTLTVSNMSPEDSSIYLCSVEGPGIGYTFGSGTRLTVV.